These 14 T cell receptor beta chains originate from one sample sequenced in a study of OX40 agonist ivuxolimab in advanced cancers. Using immunoSEQ multiplex PCR, the repertoire was profiled, and TCRdb retains in-frame clones only, with some absent. The repertoire has fewer than 50,000 clones, around 90% of them found once; the top ten carry roughly 18%. The sample consisted of CD4+ or CD8+ T cells sorted from blood, taken in a trial of the OX40 agonist ivuxolimab. The receptor set was obtained from an adult with an advanced solid tumor such as melanoma, head and neck, liver or kidney cancer.

Worth noting for this clone: One end of the junction does not line up with germline, which may come from a read error. Other DNA sequences in the same sample also yield this CDR3. The chain's CDR3 is CASGLVLGRGYTF. DNA of the CDR3: TGTGCTAGCGGTTTGGTACTTGGACGCGGCTACACCTTC. The chain recombines TRBV12-5 with TRBJ1-2; unclear D gene. Germline loops: CDR1 LGHNT, CDR2 FRNRAP. This CDR3 region has 13 residues. The whole variable domain, filled in from reference TRBV12-5 and TRBJ1-2, reads DARVTQTPRHKVTEMGQEVTMRCQPILGHNTVFWYRQTMMQGLELLAYFRNRAPLDDSGMPKDRFSAEMPDATLATLKIQPSEPRDSAVYFCASGLVLGRGYTFGSGTRLTVV.

This clone occurred a few times. This chain connects TRBV6-6 to TRBJ1-2, with a tentative D call TRBD1 (5 bases). Trimming removed 4 bases at V and 4 bases at J, with 13 bases between. The CDR3 contains 14 residues. Germline assignment: CDR1 MNHNY and CDR2 SVGAGI (reference sequence). In nucleotides, the CDR3 is TGTGCCAGCAGTTCCCTCGGGGGAGGCTATGGCTACACCTTC. Protein sequence: CASSSLGGGYGYTF.

V gene TRBV19 combines with J gene TRBJ1-2; D gene unclear. V lost 3 bases and J 2 bases, leaving 16 bases between the germline ends. This CDR3 spans 16 amino acids. Germline CDR1 is LNHDA and CDR2 is SQIVND (reference sequence). CDR3 nucleotide sequence: TGTGCCAGTAGTATGTCGTACGGGGTACGGAACTATGGCTACACCTTC. Amino acid sequence: CASSMSYGVRNYGYTF.

This chain links TRBV4-2 with TRBJ1-5; D unclear. V lost 1 base and J 6 bases, leaving 10 bases between the germline ends. Germline V gene lookup returns CDR1 LGHNA and CDR2 YNFKEQ. This CDR3 has 14 amino acids. The CDR3 nucleotides are TGTGCCAGCAGCCAAGGAGAGACGAGTCAGCCCCAGCATTTT. It yields the protein CASSQGETSQPQHF.

V usage is TRBV19 and J usage is TRBJ1-4; 7 bases line up with TRBD1. The CDR3 totals 18 residues. V shed 0 bases and J 4 bases; nucleotides not matched to a gene: 11. Germline assignment: CDR1 LNHDA and CDR2 SQIVND (reference sequence). The DNA for the CDR3 is TGTGCCAGTAGTATAGAAACTTACTGGGGACAGATTAATGAAAAACTGTTTTTT. Translation gives CASSIETYWGQINEKLFF.

The gene calls are TRBV5-5 and TRBJ1-5; possible D gene TRBD1, 6 bases. In germline, CDR1 is SGHKS, CDR2 YYEKEE (reference sequence). The CDR3 consists of 17 residues. V was cut by 4 bases and J by 0 bases, with 17 bases left in between. CDR3 nucleotide sequence: TGTGCCAGCAGCGGAGGGACATCCTCACTTAGCAATCAGCCCCAGCATTTT. It is translated as CASSGGTSSLSNQPQHF. Variable domain in full (rest from reference TRBV5-5 and TRBJ1-5): DAGVTQSPTHLIKTRGQQVTLRCSPISGHKSVSWYQQVLGQGPQFIFQYYEKEERGRGNFPDRFSARQFPNYSSELNVNALLLGDSALYLCASSGGTSSLSNQPQHFGDGTRLSIL.

A note on this clone: At the DNA level, this CDR3 is encoded by other sequences in the same sample as well. The chain joins TRBV27 to TRBJ1-1; 8 bases fit TRBD1. The CDR3 consists of 14 residues. The V gene end was trimmed by 5 bases and the J gene end by 4 bases; junction bases not matched to a gene: 6. CDR1 MNHEY and CDR2 SMNVEV come from the germline V gene (reference sequence). The CDR3 DNA follows: TGTGCCAGCAGTCTTGGGACAGGCTCCACTGAAGCTTTCTTT. This gives the protein CASSLGTGSTEAFF.

The chain is built from TRBV28 and TRBJ1-4, with D possibly matching TRBD1 (6 bases). V lost 6 bases to trimming and J lost 5 bases, with 16 bases between them. The CDR3 spans 15 residues. Germline lookup yields CDR1 MDHEN and CDR2 SYDVKM. The CDR3 nucleotides are TGTGCCAGCAGAAACAGGGTGGATGTCAATGAAAAACTGTTTTTT. Amino acids: CASRNRVDVNEKLFF.

The rearrangement uses TRBV5-1 and TRBJ2-3, with 8 bases that match TRBD1. V lost 0 bases to trimming and J lost 4 bases; unmatched junction nucleotides: 4. CDR3 size: 15 residues. CDR1 is SGHRS and CDR2 is YFSETQ in the germline V gene. This CDR3 reads CASSLAGGGADTQYF. CDR3 nucleotides: TGCGCCAGCAGCTTGGCAGGGGGCGGGGCAGATACGCAGTATTTT.

V is TRBV4-3 and J is TRBJ2-5; tentative D call: TRBD1 (5 bases). This CDR3 is 14 amino acids long. Between the trimmed V and J ends, which lost 1 base and 5 bases, there was a span of 11 bases. Germline V lookup: CDR1 LGHNA, CDR2 YSLEER. CDR3 in amino acids: CASSQGSGAETQYF. DNA of the CDR3: TGCGCCAGCAGCCAAGGGAGTGGGGCCGAGACCCAGTACTTC.

The rearrangement uses TRBV19 and TRBJ1-1; the D gene is possibly TRBD1 (6 bases). Germline assignment: CDR1 LNHDA and CDR2 SQIVND (reference sequence). V was shortened by 5 bases and J by 1 base, with 8 bases between the two germline ends. The CDR3 sequence is 13 residues long. CDR3 nucleotide sequence: TGTGCCAGTAGTGTGGGGGCGAACACTGAAGCTTTCTTT. This translates into CASSVGANTEAFF.

The chain combines TRBV13 with TRBJ1-2; the match to TRBD1 covers 7 bases. The CDR3 is 18 amino acids. Germline CDR1 is PRHDT and CDR2 is FYEKMQ (reference sequence). The V gene end was trimmed by 1 base and the J gene end by 0 bases; junction bases not matched to a gene: 11. The CDR3 sequence is CASSLAATGRIANYGYTF. CDR3 bases: TGTGCCAGCAGCTTAGCCGCGACAGGGCGAATAGCTAACTATGGCTACACCTTC.

CDR3 protein: CASWGGNYGYTF. The CDR3 region has the DNA TGTGCCAGCTGGGGGGGAAACTATGGCTACACCTTC. The chain employs TRBV25-1 and TRBJ1-2; tentative D call: TRBD1 (5 bases). The CDR3 extends over 12 amino acids. The germline V gene encodes CDR1 MGHDK and CDR2 SYGVNS. The germline V and J ends were trimmed by 8 bases and 2 bases, with 9 bases remaining between them.

The chain is built from TRBV4-3 and TRBJ2-7; maybe TRBD2 (5 bases). This CDR3 spans 13 amino acids. V was trimmed by 1 base and J by 3 bases, leaving 7 bases between them. Germline CDR1 is LGHNA and CDR2 is YSLEER. CDR3 nucleotides: TGCGCCAGCAGCCAAGCACGGGGCTACGAGCAGTACTTC. Protein: CASSQARGYEQYF.